This T cell receptor beta chain was obtained from a study of beta chain features in type 1 diabetes. About the research overall: Patients were similar to healthy donors in age and gender (as well as in cell yields). All samples yielded roughly 100,000,000 examined sorted cells. Overall study results and limits: In all four CD4+ subsets, TCRB CDR3 length was significantly, moderately reduced in type 1 diabetes. VDJ junctions from patients with type 1 diabetes contained fewer insertions and more deletions.

Purities over 95% were achieved in all sorted populations. The germline V gene has CDR1 LGHNT and CDR2 FRNRAP. The CDR3 has 16 amino acids. Trimming left V 8 bases short and J 4 bases short, with 23 bases between. The sample holds a few counts of this clone. The antigen remains unidentified. The study reverse transcribed the entire isolated RNA, so it sequenced expressed TCRB transcripts. Profiled with immunoSEQ multiplex PCR; TCRdb holds only in-frame clones, not every one. The table lists a few hundred thousand clones, 10% to 15% of them singletons, with 0.01% in the top ten. The source of this sequence is a woman between 18 and 30 years old with type 1 diabetes. The chain joins TRBV12-5 to TRBJ1-2, with D perhaps matching TRBD1 (6 bases). Input material: naive CD4+ T cells from blood. The CDR3 region has the DNA TGTGCTAGTTGTGCCTCGATGGGGGGGGCCGTCTATGGCTACACCTTC. Translated, it gives CASCASMGGAVYGYTF.